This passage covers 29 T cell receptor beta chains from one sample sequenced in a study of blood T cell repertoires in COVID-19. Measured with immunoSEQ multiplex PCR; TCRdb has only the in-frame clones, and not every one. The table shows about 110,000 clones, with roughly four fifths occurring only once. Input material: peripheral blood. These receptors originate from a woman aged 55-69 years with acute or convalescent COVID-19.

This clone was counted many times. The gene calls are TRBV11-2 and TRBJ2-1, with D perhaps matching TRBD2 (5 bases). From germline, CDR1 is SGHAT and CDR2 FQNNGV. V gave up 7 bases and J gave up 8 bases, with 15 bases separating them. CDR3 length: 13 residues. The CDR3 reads CASNIGDWYEQFF. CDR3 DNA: TGTGCCAGCAACATCGGGGATTGGTATGAGCAGTTCTTC.

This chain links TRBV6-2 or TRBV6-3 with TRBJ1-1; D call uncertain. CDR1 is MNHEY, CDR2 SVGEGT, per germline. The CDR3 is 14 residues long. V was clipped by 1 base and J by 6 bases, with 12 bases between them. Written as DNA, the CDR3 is TGTGCCAGCAGTTACTGGTTGAAAAGCGCTGAAGCTTTCTTT. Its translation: CASSYWLKSAEAFF.

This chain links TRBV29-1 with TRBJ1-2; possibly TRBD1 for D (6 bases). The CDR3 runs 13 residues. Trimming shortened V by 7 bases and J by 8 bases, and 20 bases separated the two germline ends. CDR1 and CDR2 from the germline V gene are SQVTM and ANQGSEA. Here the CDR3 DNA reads TGCAGCGCTGAGACAGGTAGCCTCGGAGGCTACACCTTC. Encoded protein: CSAETGSLGGYTF.

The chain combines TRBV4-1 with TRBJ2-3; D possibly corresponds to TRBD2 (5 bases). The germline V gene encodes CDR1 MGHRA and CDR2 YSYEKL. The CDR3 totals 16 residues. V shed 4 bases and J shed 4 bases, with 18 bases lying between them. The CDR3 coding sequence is TGCGCCAGCAGCCGACCACTAGGACCTCTCCCAGATACGCAGTATTTT. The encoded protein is CASSRPLGPLPDTQYF.

The CDR3: CASSQAWGQSIYGYTF. Written as DNA, the CDR3 is TGCGCCAGCAGCCAAGCCTGGGGACAGTCGATCTATGGCTACACCTTC. The rearrangement joins TRBV4-1 to TRBJ1-2, with 7 bases aligning to TRBD1. This CDR3 has 16 amino acids. The germline gives CDR1 MGHRA, CDR2 YSYEKL. The J segment lost 4 bases and the V segment lost 1 base, leaving 9 bases of the junction unmatched.

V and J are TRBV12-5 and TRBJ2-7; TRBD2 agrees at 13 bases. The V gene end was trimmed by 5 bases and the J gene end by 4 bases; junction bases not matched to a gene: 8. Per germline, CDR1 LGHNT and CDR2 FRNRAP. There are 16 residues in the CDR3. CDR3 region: CASGPSTSGGFYEQYF. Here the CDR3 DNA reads TGTGCTAGTGGTCCGTCGACTAGCGGGGGGTTTTACGAGCAGTACTTC.

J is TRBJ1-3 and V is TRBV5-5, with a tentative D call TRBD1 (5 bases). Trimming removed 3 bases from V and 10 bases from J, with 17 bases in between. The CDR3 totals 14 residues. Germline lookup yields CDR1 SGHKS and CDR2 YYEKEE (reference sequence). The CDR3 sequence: CASSWGDGPETIYF. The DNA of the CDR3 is TGTGCCAGCAGCTGGGGGGACGGCCCTGAAACCATATATTTT.

CDR3 nucleotide sequence: TGTGCCAGCAGCGTAGATGGGACAGGGGACTATGGCTACACCTTC. It translates to CASSVDGTGDYGYTF. The chain carries TRBV9 and TRBJ1-2; 10 bases agree with TRBD1. The CDR3 extends over 15 amino acids. The germline V gene has CDR1 SGDLS and CDR2 YYNGEE. V gave up 0 bases and J gave up 3 bases; unmatched junction bases: 2. The variable domain in full, completed from reference TRBV9 and TRBJ1-2, reads DSGVTQTPKHLITATGQRVTLRCSPRSGDLSVYWYQQSLDQGLQFLIQYYNGEERAKGNILERFSAQQFPDLHSELNLSSLELGDSALYFCASSVDGTGDYGYTFGSGTRLTVV.

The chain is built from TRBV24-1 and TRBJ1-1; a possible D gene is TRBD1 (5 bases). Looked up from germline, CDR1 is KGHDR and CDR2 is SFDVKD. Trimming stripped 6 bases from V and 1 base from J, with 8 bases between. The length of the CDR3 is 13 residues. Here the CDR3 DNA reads TGTGCCACCAGTACCGACAGGAACACTGAAGCTTTCTTT. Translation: CATSTDRNTEAFF.

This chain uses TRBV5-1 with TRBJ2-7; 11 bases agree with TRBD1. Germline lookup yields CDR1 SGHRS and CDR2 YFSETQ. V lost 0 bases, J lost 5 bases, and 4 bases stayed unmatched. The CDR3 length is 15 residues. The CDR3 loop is CASSLGGQGVHEQYF. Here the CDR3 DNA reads TGCGCCAGCAGCTTGGGGGGACAGGGGGTCCACGAGCAGTACTTC.

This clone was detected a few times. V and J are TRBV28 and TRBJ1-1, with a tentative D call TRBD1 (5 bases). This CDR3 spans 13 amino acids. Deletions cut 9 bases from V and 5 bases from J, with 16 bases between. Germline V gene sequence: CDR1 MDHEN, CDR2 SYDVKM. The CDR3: CASLLPGYTEAFF. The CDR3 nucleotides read TGTGCCAGTCTTTTACCAGGGTATACTGAAGCTTTCTTT. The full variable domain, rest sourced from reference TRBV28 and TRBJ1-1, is DVKVTQSSRYLVKRTGEKVFLECVQDMDHENMFWYRQDPGLGLRLIYFSYDVKMKEKGDIPEGYSVSREKKERFSLILESASTNQTSMYLCASLLPGYTEAFFGQGTRLTVV.

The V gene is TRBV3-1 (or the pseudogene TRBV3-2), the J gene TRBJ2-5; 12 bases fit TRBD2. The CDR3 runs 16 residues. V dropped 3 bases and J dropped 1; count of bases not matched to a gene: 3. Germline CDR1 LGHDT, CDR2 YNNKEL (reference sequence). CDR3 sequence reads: CASSQRTSGAQETQYF. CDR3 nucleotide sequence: TGTGCCAGCAGCCAGCGGACTAGCGGGGCCCAAGAGACCCAGTACTTC.

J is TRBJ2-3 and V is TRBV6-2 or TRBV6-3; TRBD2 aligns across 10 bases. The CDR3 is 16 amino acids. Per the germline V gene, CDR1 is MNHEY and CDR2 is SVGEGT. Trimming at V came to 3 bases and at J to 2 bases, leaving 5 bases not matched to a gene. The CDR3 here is CASSYQAGGPTDTQYF. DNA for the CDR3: TGTGCCAGCAGTTATCAAGCGGGGGGGCCCACAGATACGCAGTATTTT.

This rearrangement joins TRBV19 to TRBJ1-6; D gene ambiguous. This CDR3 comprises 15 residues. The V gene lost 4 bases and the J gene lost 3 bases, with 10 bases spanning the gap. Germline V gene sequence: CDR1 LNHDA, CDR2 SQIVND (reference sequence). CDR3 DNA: TGTGCCAGTAGTAAGGAGGCGTACTATAATTCACCCCTCCACTTT. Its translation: CASSKEAYYNSPLHF.

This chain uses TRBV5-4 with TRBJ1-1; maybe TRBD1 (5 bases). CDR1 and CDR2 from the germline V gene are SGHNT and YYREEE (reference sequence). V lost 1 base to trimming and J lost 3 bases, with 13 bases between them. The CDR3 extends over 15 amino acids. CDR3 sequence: CASSLFAAGDTEAFF. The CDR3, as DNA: TGTGCCAGCAGCTTGTTCGCGGCGGGGGACACTGAAGCTTTCTTT.

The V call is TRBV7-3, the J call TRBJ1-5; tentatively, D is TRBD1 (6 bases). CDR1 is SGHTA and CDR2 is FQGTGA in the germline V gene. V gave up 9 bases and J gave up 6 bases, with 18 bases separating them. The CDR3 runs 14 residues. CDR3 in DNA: TGTGCCAGTCCCCCGGAGGGGGAGGGTCAGCCCCAGCATTTT. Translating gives CASPPEGEGQPQHF.

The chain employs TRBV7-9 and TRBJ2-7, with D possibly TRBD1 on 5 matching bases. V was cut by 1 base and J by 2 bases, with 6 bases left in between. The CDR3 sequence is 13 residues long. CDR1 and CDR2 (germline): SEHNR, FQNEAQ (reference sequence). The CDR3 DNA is TGTGCCAGCAGCTTAGACAGGACCTACGAGCAGTACTTC. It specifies CASSLDRTYEQYF. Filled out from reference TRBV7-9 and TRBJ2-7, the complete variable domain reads DTGVSQNPRHKITKRGQNVTFRCDPISEHNRLYWYRQTLGQGPEFLTYFQNEAQLEKSRLLSDRFSAERPKGSFSTLEIQRTEQGDSAMYLCASSLDRTYEQYFGPGTRLTVT.

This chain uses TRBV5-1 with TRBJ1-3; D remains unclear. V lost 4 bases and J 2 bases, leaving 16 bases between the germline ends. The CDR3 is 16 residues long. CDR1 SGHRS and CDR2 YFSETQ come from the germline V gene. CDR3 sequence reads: CASSPSSGSTGNTIYF. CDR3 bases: TGCGCCAGCAGCCCCTCCTCCGGGAGTACTGGAAACACCATATATTTT. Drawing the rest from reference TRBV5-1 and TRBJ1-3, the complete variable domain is KAGVTQTPRYLIKTRGQQVTLSCSPISGHRSVSWYQQTPGQGLQFLFEYFSETQRNKGNFPGRFSGRQFSNSRSEMNVSTLELGDSALYLCASSPSSGSTGNTIYFGEGSWLTVV.

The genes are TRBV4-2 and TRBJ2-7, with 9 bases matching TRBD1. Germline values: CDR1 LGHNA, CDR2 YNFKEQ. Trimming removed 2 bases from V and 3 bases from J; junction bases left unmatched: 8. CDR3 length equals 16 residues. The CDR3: CASSQPPGQGVYEQYF. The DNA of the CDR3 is TGTGCCAGCAGCCAACCCCCGGGACAGGGTGTCTACGAGCAGTACTTC.

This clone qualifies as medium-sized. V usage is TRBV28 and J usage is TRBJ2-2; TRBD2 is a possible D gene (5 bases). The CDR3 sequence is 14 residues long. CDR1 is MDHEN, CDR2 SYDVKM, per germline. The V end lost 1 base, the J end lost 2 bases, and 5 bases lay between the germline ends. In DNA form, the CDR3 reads TGTGCCAGCAGTTTATCGGGAAACACCGGGGAGCTGTTTTTT. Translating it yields CASSLSGNTGELFF.

The CDR3 region has the DNA TGTGCCAGCAGCTCAAAACAGGGGGTACAGACCCAGTACTTC. Its protein is CASSSKQGVQTQYF. V usage is TRBV5-4 and J usage is TRBJ2-5, with TRBD1 identical over 8 bases. Germline assignment: CDR1 SGHNT and CDR2 YYREEE (reference sequence). CDR3 length: 14 residues. Trimming cost V 3 bases and J 6 bases; bases outside gene matches: 7. The full variable domain, its missing parts supplied by reference TRBV5-4 and TRBJ2-5, is ETGVTQSPTHLIKTRGQQVTLRCSSQSGHNTVSWYQQALGQGPQFIFQYYREEENGRGNFPPRFSGLQFPNYSSELNVNALELDDSALYLCASSSKQGVQTQYFGPGTRLLVL.

CDR3 region: CASTLSAGGTEAFF. CDR3 in DNA: TGTGCCAGCACACTATCCGCAGGGGGAACTGAAGCTTTCTTT. The genes are TRBV6-5 and TRBJ1-1, with TRBD1 identical over 7 bases. CDR3 length equals 14 residues. J was trimmed by 5 bases and V by 7 bases; bases with no gene match: 10. Germline values: CDR1 MNHEY, CDR2 SVGAGI.

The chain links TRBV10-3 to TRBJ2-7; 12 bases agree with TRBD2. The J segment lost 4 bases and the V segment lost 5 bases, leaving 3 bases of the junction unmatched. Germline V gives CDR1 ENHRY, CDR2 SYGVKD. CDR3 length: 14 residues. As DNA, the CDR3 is TGTGCCATCAGTACTAGCGGGGGGCAATACGAGCAGTACTTC. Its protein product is CAISTSGGQYEQYF.

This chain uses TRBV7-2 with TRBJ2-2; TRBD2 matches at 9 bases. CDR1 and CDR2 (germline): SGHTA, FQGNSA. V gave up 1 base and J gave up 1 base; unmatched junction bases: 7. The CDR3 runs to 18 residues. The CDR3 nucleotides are TGTGCCAGCAGCTTAGAACTCGCGGGGGGGCGGAACACCGGGGAGCTGTTTTTT. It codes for CASSLELAGGRNTGELFF.

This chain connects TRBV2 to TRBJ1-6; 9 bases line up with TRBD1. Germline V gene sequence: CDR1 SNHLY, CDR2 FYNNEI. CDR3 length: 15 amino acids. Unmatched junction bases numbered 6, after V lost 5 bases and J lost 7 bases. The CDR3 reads CASSRPGQGNSPLHF. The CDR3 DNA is TGTGCCAGCAGTAGACCGGGACAGGGAAATTCACCCCTCCACTTT.

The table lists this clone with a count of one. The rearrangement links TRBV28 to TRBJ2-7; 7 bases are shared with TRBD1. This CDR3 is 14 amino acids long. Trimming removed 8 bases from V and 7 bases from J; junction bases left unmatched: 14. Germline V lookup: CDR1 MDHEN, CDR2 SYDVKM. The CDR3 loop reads CASRRRQGGREQYF. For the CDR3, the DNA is TGTGCCAGCCGTAGACGACAGGGTGGTCGAGAGCAGTACTTC.

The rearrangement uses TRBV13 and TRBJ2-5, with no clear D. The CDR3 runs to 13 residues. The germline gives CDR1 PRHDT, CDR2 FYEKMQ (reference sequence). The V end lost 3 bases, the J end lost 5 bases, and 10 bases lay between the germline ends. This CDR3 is CASSLARYETQYF. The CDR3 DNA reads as TGTGCCAGCAGCTTGGCTAGATATGAGACCCAGTACTTC.

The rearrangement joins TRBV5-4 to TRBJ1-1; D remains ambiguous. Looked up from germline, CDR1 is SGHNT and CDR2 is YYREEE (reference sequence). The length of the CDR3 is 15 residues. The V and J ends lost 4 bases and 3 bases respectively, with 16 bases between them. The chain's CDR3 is CASSRGGPSDTEAFF. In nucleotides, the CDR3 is TGTGCCAGCAGCCGGGGTGGCCCCTCGGACACTGAAGCTTTCTTT.

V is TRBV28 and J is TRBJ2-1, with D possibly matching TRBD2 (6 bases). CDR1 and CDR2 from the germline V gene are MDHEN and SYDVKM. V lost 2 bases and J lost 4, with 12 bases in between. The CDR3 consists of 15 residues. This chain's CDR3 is CASSLGGAVYNEQFF. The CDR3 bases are TGTGCCAGCAGTTTAGGCGGGGCCGTTTACAATGAGCAGTTCTTC. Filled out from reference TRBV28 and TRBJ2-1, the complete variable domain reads DVKVTQSSRYLVKRTGEKVFLECVQDMDHENMFWYRQDPGLGLRLIYFSYDVKMKEKGDIPEGYSVSREKKERFSLILESASTNQTSMYLCASSLGGAVYNEQFFGPGTRLTVL.